Sequencing of this TCR beta chain was carried out in a study of shared clonotypes between healthy human individuals. Study results and limitations: Generation of non-shared clonotypes was less probable than generation of clonotypes shared by all four donors. Between a handful of donors, naive CD4 clonotypes were shared at a level of about 5%. Memory subsets had estimated richness that was generally smaller than that of naive subsets.

On this clone: No antigen is known for it.

Germline V gene sequence: CDR1 SGHDT, CDR2 YYEEEE. The ends lost 0 bases at V and 8 bases at J; junction bases unmatched: 5. The CDR3 is 14 residues long. A split of CD4+ cells into CD45RA+ naive and CD45RA-negative memory subsets was performed. Profiled with immunoSEQ multiplex PCR; TCRdb holds only in-frame clones, not every one. The sample shows some 1.5 million clones, under 99% of them seen only once. This sequence originates from a man aged 25-45 years in good health. The sample was naive CD4+ T cells sorted from blood. Subset of the sample: CD45RA+ positively selected. The gene calls are TRBV5-6 and TRBJ2-1; TRBD2 matches 7 bases. This chain's CDR3 is CASSLAGGVYEQFF. The DNA of the CDR3 is TGTGCCAGCAGCTTGGCGGGAGGAGTATATGAGCAGTTCTTC.